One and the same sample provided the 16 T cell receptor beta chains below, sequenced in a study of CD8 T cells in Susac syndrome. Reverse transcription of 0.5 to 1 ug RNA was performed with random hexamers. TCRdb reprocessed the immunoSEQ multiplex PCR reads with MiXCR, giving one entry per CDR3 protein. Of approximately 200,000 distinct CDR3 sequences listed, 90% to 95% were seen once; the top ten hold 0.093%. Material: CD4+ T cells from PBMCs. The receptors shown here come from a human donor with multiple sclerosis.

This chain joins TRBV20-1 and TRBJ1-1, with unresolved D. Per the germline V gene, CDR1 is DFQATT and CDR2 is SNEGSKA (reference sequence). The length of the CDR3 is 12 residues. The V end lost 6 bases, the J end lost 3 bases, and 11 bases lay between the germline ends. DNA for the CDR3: TGCAGTGCCGGAACAACCCACACTGAAGCTTTCTTT. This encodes CSAGTTHTEAFF.

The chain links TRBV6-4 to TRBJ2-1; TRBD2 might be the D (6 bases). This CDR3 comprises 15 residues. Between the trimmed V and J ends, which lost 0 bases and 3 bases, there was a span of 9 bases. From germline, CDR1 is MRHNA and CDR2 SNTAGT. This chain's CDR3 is CASSDSGGNYNEQFF. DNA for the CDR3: TGTGCCAGCAGTGACTCGGGCGGGAACTACAATGAGCAGTTCTTC.

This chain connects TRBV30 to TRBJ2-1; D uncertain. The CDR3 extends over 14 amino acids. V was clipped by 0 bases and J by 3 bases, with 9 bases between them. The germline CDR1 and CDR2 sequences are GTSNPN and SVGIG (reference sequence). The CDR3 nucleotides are TGTGCCTGGAGTGTAGGGCAGGACTACAATGAGCAGTTCTTC. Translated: CAWSVGQDYNEQFF.

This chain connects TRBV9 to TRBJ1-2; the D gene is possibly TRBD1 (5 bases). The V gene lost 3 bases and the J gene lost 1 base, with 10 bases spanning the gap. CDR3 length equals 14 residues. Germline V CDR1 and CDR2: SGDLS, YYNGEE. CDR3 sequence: CASSAMGDNYGYTF. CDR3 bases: TGTGCCAGCAGCGCGATGGGGGATAACTATGGCTACACCTTC.

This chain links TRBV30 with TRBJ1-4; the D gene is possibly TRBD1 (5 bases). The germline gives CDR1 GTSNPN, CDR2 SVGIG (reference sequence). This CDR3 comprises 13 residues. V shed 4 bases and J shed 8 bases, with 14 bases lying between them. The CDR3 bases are TGTGCCTGGACGAGGGGCGTCGGGGAAAAACTGTTTTTT. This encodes CAWTRGVGEKLFF.

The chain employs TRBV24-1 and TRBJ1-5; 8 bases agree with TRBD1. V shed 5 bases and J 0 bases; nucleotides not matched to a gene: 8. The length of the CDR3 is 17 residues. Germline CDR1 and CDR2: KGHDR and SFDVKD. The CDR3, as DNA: TGTGCCACCAGTGCCACTCGGACAGGGAGTAGCAATCAGCCCCAGCATTTT. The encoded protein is CATSATRTGSSNQPQHF.

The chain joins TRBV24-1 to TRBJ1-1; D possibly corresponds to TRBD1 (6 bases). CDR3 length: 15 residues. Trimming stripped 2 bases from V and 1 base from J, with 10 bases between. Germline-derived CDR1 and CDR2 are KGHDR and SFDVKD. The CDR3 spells CATSDSVQGNTEAFF. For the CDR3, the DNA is TGTGCCACCAGTGATTCGGTACAGGGGAACACTGAAGCTTTCTTT.

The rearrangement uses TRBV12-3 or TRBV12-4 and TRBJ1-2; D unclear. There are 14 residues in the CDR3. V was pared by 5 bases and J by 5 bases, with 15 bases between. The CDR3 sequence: CASSAGTLIYGYTF. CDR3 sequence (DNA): TGTGCCAGCAGTGCCGGAACTTTAATTTATGGCTACACCTTC.

CDR3 amino acids: CASSQESSGRGQAQYF. For the CDR3, the DNA is TGTGCCAGCAGCCAAGAGTCCTCCGGACGGGGCCAAGCCCAGTACTTC. The chain couples TRBV3-1 to TRBJ2-5; D may be TRBD1 or TRBD2 (5 bases each). Deletions cut 0 bases from V and 9 bases from J, with 20 bases between. The length of the CDR3 is 16 residues. The V gene's germline CDR1 is LGHDT and CDR2 YNNKEL (reference sequence).

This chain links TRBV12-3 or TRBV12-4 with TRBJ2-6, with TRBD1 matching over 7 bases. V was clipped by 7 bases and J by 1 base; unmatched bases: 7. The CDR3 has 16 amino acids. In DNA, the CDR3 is TGTGCCAGCACTCCGACAGGGCGGTCTGGGGCCAACGTCCTGACTTTC. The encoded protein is CASTPTGRSGANVLTF.

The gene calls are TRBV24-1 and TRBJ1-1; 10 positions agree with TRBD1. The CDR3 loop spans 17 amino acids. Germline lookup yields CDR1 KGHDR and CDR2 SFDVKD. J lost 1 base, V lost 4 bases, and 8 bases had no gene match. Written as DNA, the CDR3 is TGTGCCACCAGTGACCGAGACAGGGGGCATAGGAACACTGAAGCTTTCTTT. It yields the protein CATSDRDRGHRNTEAFF.

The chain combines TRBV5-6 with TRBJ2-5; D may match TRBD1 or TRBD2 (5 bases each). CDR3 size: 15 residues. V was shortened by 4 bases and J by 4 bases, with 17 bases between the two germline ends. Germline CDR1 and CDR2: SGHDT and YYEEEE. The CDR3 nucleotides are TGTGCCAGCAGCCCTCCCGGCCTGAGGGGAGAGACCCAGTACTTC. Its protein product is CASSPPGLRGETQYF.

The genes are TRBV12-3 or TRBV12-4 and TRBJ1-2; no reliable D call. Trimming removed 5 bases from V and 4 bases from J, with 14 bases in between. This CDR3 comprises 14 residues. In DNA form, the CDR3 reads TGTGCCAGCAGTCCCTCTAGGCTAAGCTATGGCTACACCTTC. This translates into CASSPSRLSYGYTF.

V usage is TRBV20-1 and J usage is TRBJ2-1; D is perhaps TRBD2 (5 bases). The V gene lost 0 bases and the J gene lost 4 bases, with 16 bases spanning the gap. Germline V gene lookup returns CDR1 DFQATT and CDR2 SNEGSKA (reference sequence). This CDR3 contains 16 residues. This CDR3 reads CSARDEGGFPYNEQFF. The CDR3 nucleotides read TGCAGTGCTAGAGATGAGGGCGGGTTTCCATACAATGAGCAGTTCTTC.

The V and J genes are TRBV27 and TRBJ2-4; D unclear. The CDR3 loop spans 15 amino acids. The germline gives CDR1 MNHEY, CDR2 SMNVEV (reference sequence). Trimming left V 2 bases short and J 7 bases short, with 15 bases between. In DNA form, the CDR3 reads TGTGCCAGCAGTTTAACGGCGGCAGGTGGGAACATTCAGTACTTC. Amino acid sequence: CASSLTAAGGNIQYF.

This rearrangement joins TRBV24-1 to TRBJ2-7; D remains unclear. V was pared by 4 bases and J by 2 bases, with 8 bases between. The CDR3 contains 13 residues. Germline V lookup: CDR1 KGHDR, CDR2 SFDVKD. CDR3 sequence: CATSEGSPYEQYF. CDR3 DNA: TGTGCCACCAGTGAAGGCAGTCCCTACGAGCAGTACTTC.